The source of this T cell receptor beta chain is a study of CD8+ T cells in alopecia areata. Across the study: Among treated patients, severity was scored by affected scalp area percentage.

The treatment denotes: oral pan-JAK inhibitor, 5-10 mg twice daily. Those with alopecia areata gave lesional scalp punch biopsies and peripheral blood. The CDR3 contains 16 residues. V was pared by 3 bases and J by 0 bases, with 2 bases of the junction left unmatched. Per the germline V gene, CDR1 is SGHDN and CDR2 is FVKESK. cDNA prepared by RNA extraction and subsequent reverse transcription served as the template for sequencing. TCRdb's table, derived via immunoSEQ multiplex PCR, lists solely in-frame clones and lacks some. The repertoire holds fewer than 100,000 clones, 70% to 80% seen once, with around a sixth in the top ten.

Sequencing was performed on CD8+ T cells sorted from blood, taken around week 44, from a patient treated with tofacitinib. The sequence came from a human donor with alopecia areata. This chain uses TRBV14 with TRBJ2-2, with 9 bases aligning to TRBD2. The CDR3 DNA reads TGTGCCAGCAGCCAGGGACTAGCCACGAACACCGGGGAGCTGTTTTTT. Residues: CASSQGLATNTGELFF.